This paragraph reports one T cell receptor beta chain. This clone came up once. The specificity of this receptor is unknown. No base quality values were provided; no much bigger clone lies one nucleotide off. This sample is drawn from a study of T cell responses to AZD1222 COVID-19 vaccine (TCRdb year 2021). As for the study more broadly: AZD1222 recipients with second doses at about 4 weeks or about 12 weeks were pooled, because spike-specific TCR depth and breadth did not differ between schedules. TCR sequencing was performed for some 250 trial participants, of whom 207 were given two doses of AZD1222 and around 26 were given two doses of MenACWY control vaccine. Trial participants were enrolled by age into 18-55, 56-69 and 70-plus year subgroups, with about 150, 27 and 61 TCR-sequenced participants respectively.

The CDR3 regions of human TCRbeta chains were subjected to immunosequencing. The authors' analysis ran thus. TCRs in the repertoires were compared against a reference library of SARS-CoV-2-specific TCRs that had been generated with the MIRA antigen-specificity platform. Breadth was defined as the fraction of unique TCRs that were SARS-CoV-2-associated. Depth was defined as the fraction of total T cells that were SARS-CoV-2-associated. Using the MIRA data, every spike-specific TCR was mapped to the spike region that the TCR reacted to and assigned to either a CD4 or a CD8 class. Log10-transformed breadth and depth values were compared by one-way ANOVA with Sidak's multiple comparisons tests. In its TCRdb copy, this immuneACCESS table keeps in-frame sequences only and misses some clones. Where compared with another copy, unresolved V genes explain less than half of these, and the others have no known cause. V and J calls and clone size are those listed in that table; D and trimming were worked out from the DNA. The sample table records around 130,000 clones; just over 85% of these occur just once. The ten largest make up 12% of the sample.

The time point tag for this specimen amounts to: baseline before first vaccination. Samples from vaccinated people were obtained from the UK trials COV001 and COV002, which included a single-blind randomized controlled phase 2/3 trial of AZD1222 (ChAdOx1 nCoV-19) in healthy adults. For TCRbeta chain sequencing, PBMC samples from trial participants were taken at day 0 and at day 28 after the second dose. Findings and caveats that apply to the study as a whole: After two AZD1222 doses, both the breadth and the depth of spike-specific TCRs were significantly higher than at day 0 and than in MenACWY recipients. Reportedly, almost half of the unique spike-specific TCRs recognized epitopes lying outside the regions that are mutated in the B.1.351 and B.1.1.7 variants. Vaccine-associated CD4 TCRs spanned the whole spike protein, with dominant responses in regions 160-218 and 743-854. The 56-69-year group was small, and its depth increase did not reach significance, likely because of low power. Because no samples from the day 14 peak response were available, repertoires could be characterized only after the peak T cell response. Most participants were white British and females outnumbered males, and the authors suggested that clonal diversity may have been underestimated. Conclusions about previously exposed vaccinees were limited because only six AZD1222 recipients were SARS-CoV-2 seropositive at baseline.

The CDR3 runs 14 residues from the cysteine to the phenylalanine. Only the CDR3 part of the read is kept: 42 bases, read in frame from the first base. V lost 4 bases and J lost 2 bases, and the count of bases not matched to a germline gene is 4. Sequences SGHRS (CDR1) and YFSETQ (CDR2) are obtained from the germline V gene. Sequenced here: peripheral blood, sampled on day 0 of AZD1222 vaccination. The sequence is built from TRBV5-1 and TRBJ1-2, with TRBD1 identical over 8 junction bases. This clonotype was obtained from an adult in good health. The CDR3 in this case is CASSNGQGNYGYTF. The nucleotide sequence is given as TGCGCCAGCAGCAATGGACAGGGAAACTATGGCTACACCTTC.